These T cell receptor beta chains were read from a single sample in a study of T cells after somatic rescue of genetic block. The data were produced by immunoSEQ multiplex PCR, yet TCRdb's version contains in-frame clones alone and is incomplete. The table lists 110,000 or so clones, approximately 90% of them singletons, with approximately 1.3% in the top ten. The sample comprised peripheral blood mononuclear cells (PBMCs). These receptors all come from a woman aged 18-29 years. Each CDR3 is given with its conserved first and last residue.

CDR3,V,J
CASSQDQRGASTDTQYF,TRBV4-3,TRBJ2-3
CSVLSSSYEQYF,TRBV29-1,TRBJ2-7
CAWSVRGGNTIYF,TRBV30,TRBJ1-3
CASSLQGAYEQFF,TRBV19,TRBJ2-1
CASSLRGGRIMNTEAFF,TRBV18,TRBJ1-1
CASSQDPAGGREFF,TRBV7-9,TRBJ2-1
CASSLDNRGNYGYTF,TRBV7-2,TRBJ1-2
CASSSGTSGGGEQFF,TRBV5-1,TRBJ2-1
CASSHVFTRTSAVGTQYF,TRBV4-1,TRBJ2-5
CASSGGKSYEQYF,TRBV9,TRBJ2-7
CASSLRGTEAFF,TRBV18,TRBJ1-1
CASSELTGTEKLFF,TRBV25-1,TRBJ1-4
CATEPGQKNSNQPQHF,TRBV15,TRBJ1-5
CASSQDSSVDEQFF,TRBV4-1,TRBJ2-1